Reported below is one TCR beta chain. This clone was recorded only once. There is no known antigen for this receptor. Base qualities are not recorded, but no much larger clone differs from it by a single base. The cohort was made up of approximately 700 healthy bone marrow donors. At the time of sampling, every cohort member was nominally healthy, though immune exposures that went unrecorded were likely present. The donor tested CMV seropositive, placing the donor among the 289 seropositive members of the cohort. A peripheral blood sample was provided by each donor, and peripheral blood mononuclear cells were used for TCR beta sequencing. The Qiagen DNeasy Blood Extraction Kit was used to extract genomic DNA from the blood cell samples. This sample stems from a study of cytomegalovirus exposure and HLA in healthy donors (dated by TCRdb to 2017 to 2019). In terms of the full investigation: According to an earlier analysis of 550 to 700 of the donors, about 170 million T cells yielded 90 million to 130 million unique TCR beta sequences and approximately 300 Gb of sequence data. Approximately 300 gigabases of sequencing data and 75 million to 85 million unique TCR sequences made up an early release that covered approximately 620 HLA-typed donors. Of the 300 to 450 genotyped donors, about 84% fell in the genetic ancestry cluster associated with self-reported Caucasian donors. The study aimed to test whether signatures of past pathogen exposure could be identified by cataloging public T cell receptors. The study used immunosequencing to profile the T cell repertoires of several hundred subjects and linked those repertoires to cytomegalovirus serostatus. A separate validation cohort of over 95 different subjects was used in addition to the roughly 700-subject first cohort. High-throughput TCR immunosequencing, statistical association of individual TCRs with disease status, and machine learning were combined to predict cytomegalovirus infection status. A later analysis re-examined previously published TCR beta repertoires from about 670 donors and added high-resolution HLA genotyping to investigate patterns of TCR occurrence. Rather than drawing on any new phenotypic data, the later analysis identified candidate immune exposures from TCR beta sequences and the way those sequences occurred across donors. To decide whether each TCR beta V gene segment behaved as functional or pseudogenic, an earlier analysis of 587 of the donors relied on high-throughput TCR beta sequencing. Donor age, sex, ethnicity and CMV serostatus were compiled alongside the repertoire data. In a later genetic analysis, genome-wide SNP genotypes for about three fifths of the 666 donors were used, and that subset was treated as a discovery cohort. All discovery cohort repertoires had been generated on a single sequencing platform. Class I and class II HLA loci were covered by the typing at four-digit resolution. Typing coverage varied by locus: roughly 629-640 donors for A, B, C, DRB1 and DQB1; about 520 for DQA1; around 570 for DPA1; roughly 450 for DPB1. Because of strong linkage in the cohort, a few DR-DQ haplotypes were treated as single units for association and clustering. On average, about 240,000 unique TCR beta nucleotide sequences were sequenced per donor among some 420 genotyped donors of the cohort, with roughly a sixth of those sequences being non-productive.

The library was made by the immunoSEQ multiplex PCR assay. The multiplex PCR relied on a mix of 60 forward primers for TCR Vbeta segments and 13 reverse primers for TCR Jbeta segments. The CDR3 region of rearranged TCR beta genes was amplified from genomic DNA with a multiplex PCR assay. The amplified TCR beta libraries were sequenced on the Illumina HiSeq System as 87-base-pair reads. From the authors' description of their analysis: In a later analysis, roughly 80 million unique TCR beta chains were counted across the 650 to 750 repertoires, and around 10 million of these chains were shared by at least two donors. Raw reads were error-corrected and collapsed into unique sequences with a nearest-neighbor algorithm that merged closely related sequences to remove PCR and sequencing errors. CDR3 sequences were aligned to IMGT reference sequences to assign V, D and J gene segments. For a sequence to be retained, at least a six-nucleotide match to both a V gene segment and a J gene segment was required. A rearrangement counted as productive if the CDR3 had no stop codons and remained in frame with V and J, and every other rearrangement counted as non-productive. CDR3 was defined according to IMGT convention as the region running from the second conserved V-encoded cysteine to the conserved J-encoded phenylalanine. In an earlier analysis of 587 of the donors, sequences lacking an unambiguous match to a single V gene segment were excluded. In an earlier analysis of 587 of the donors, V segments were called functional above 56.7% productive rearrangements and were called segregating when the between-donor standard deviation exceeded 5%. A statistical classification framework was developed to diagnose cytomegalovirus status using the catalog of TCR beta chain sequences. V and J gene assignment, in a later analysis, came from comparing TCR nucleotide sequences with IMGT/GENE-DB human TR gene sequences. In a later analysis, CDR3 sequences and most-parsimonious VDJ recombination scenarios were assigned using the TCRdist pipeline. A later analysis defined each TCR beta chain by its CDR3 amino acid sequence plus V-gene family, and excluded reads lacking a unique V-gene family. A later analysis removed 450 to 600 highly shared, low-generation-probability nucleotide sequences to deal with suspected cross-contamination and a sequencing artifact. In a later analysis, a clonal expansion index was calculated for each public chain from normalized within-repertoire ranks of inferred template counts. A later analysis computed generation probabilities with a VDJ recombination model fitted to out-of-frame rearrangements, and checked the results against IGoR. Hypergeometric tests were used in a later analysis to score TCR-TCR, TCR-HLA and TCR-CMV co-occurrence, with a repertoire-size bias correction applied to the TCR pairs. A later analysis estimated false discovery rates by permuting HLA or CMV assignments 20 times. In a later analysis, co-occurring TCRs were grouped using DBSCAN, and TCRdist sequence similarity was added for clustering within HLA-allele-positive subsets. For co-occurrence clustering, repertoires with fewer than 30,000 or more than 120,000 public chains were excluded, along with roughly five repertoires with anomalous nucleotide sharing. TCRdb provides this immuneACCESS table in a form limited to in-frame rearrangements. Some clones are lacking; in checked studies, under half of them reflect an unresolved V gene, and why the rest are absent is not known. The D gene and trimming were derived from the DNA, and the V and J assignments and clone size from that table. Present in this sample are nearly 200,000 clones, 77% of which were seen just once. Over 2% of the sample comes from the top ten.

The cysteine opens and the phenylalanine closes a CDR3 of 15 amino acids. The read is trimmed to its CDR3 DNA, 45 bases read in frame from base 1. From the germline V gene, CDR1 is SGDLS and CDR2 is YYNGEE. The V and J ends are trimmed by 0 bases and 2 bases, leaving 9 bases between them. Paper-wide results and their limitations: Only TCR beta chains were sequenced in this cohort, and the absence of alpha or paired-chain data limited detectable features. Several of the top co-occurrence clusters appeared to be linked to parvovirus B19, influenza, CMV and Epstein-Barr virus, according to a later analysis. HLA typing was unavailable for some donors at each locus, so association tests used only the typed subset. A further reported finding was that TCR beta sequences accurately predicted the HLA-A and HLA-B alleles for most subjects in the first cohort. In a later analysis, TCR association rates were found to vary across HLA loci, with the most associated TCRs seen for DRB1 alleles and the fewest for HLA-C alleles. The study listed 150 to 200 TCR beta chains as associated with cytomegalovirus. Correlated functional status among segregating V segments might be attributable to linkage disequilibrium, but an unknown experimental factor could not be ruled out. Compared with the 666-donor mean, donors in an Asian-associated ancestry cluster had fewer N-insertions in productive TCRs, according to a later genetic analysis. Strong co-occurrence of HLA alleles, especially DR and DQ, made assigning TCR associations to individual alleles difficult. According to the authors, the approach could potentially be generalized to other disease states and immunological phenotypes. A group of highly shared sequence variants was considered likely to be a technical artifact of the sequencing pipeline. In vitro tests confirmed that a few of the cytomegalovirus-associated TCR beta chains recognize cytomegalovirus antigens. At a false discovery rate of 0.05, a later analysis linked approximately 18,000 TCR beta sequences to specific HLA alleles. Most TCR sequences were seen in very few donors, while some public TCRs were found in many individuals. The only immune exposure information available for the cohort was CMV serostatus. The presence/absence analyses assumed that sequencing depth was roughly uniform across donors, and that assumption may not be true. An earlier analysis of 450 to 750 of the donors showed that most TCR beta V segments appeared in productive rearrangements either about 87% or about 30% of the time, which broadly matched IMGT annotations. In a later analysis, HLA-associated TCR beta chains were found to be more clonally expanded and to have lower generation probabilities than equally common non-associated chains. The 87-base-pair reads could not distinguish some IMGT-functional V segments, including TRBV6-2 and TRBV6-3, so those segments were excluded. Most CMV-associated TCR beta chains appeared to be HLA-restricted in a later analysis, and the HLA associations seemed to be driven largely by CMV exposure. A later genetic analysis associated a missense DCLRE1C variant with V-gene and J-gene trimming of TCR beta chains, and an independent cohort replicated the association. Cytomegalovirus status was reported to be diagnosed by the classifier with high specificity and sensitivity in both the original and validation cohorts. Because counts were too low, more than 15 rarely observed V segments, including chromosome 9 orphons, were left out of the earlier analysis of several hundred of the donors.

The receptor's source is a woman aged 25 to 39 in good health and CMV-seropositive. Sequenced: PBMCs. Rearrangement joined TRBV9 to TRBJ2-1; TRBD2 is a possible D gene, resting on 7 matching bases. CDR3 loop: CASSVVGGPYNEQFF. In nucleotides, the sequence is TGTGCCAGCAGCGTAGTCGGGGGGCCCTACAATGAGCAGTTCTTC.